Described below is a single T cell receptor (beta chain) sequence and its context. This entry comes from a study of blood T cell repertoires in COVID-19. Study as a whole: The samples span acute and convalescent COVID-19 from the United States, Italy and Spain. T cells, B-cell-depleted T cells, or PBMCs supplied cDNA or gDNA.

In Seattle, patients joined the study during active infection and were tracked longitudinally. The protocol was immunoSEQ multiplex PCR, while the TCRdb copy is restricted to in-frame clones and leaves out a portion. Of approximately 300,000 clones in the sample, around 90% were seen once. CDR1 WNHNN and CDR2 SYGVQD come from the germline V gene (reference sequence). CDR3 length equals 14 residues. The ends were cut back, 4 bases at V and 0 bases at J, with 10 bases in the middle. The J gene is TRBJ2-7, the V gene TRBV10-1, with D possibly TRBD2 on 6 matching bases. The sequenced sample consisted of peripheral blood. The clonotype comes from a woman under 40 with COVID-19, enrolled during active disease. The CDR3 loop is CASSGDSSSYEQYF. The CDR3 nucleotides read TGCGCCAGCAGTGGGGACTCCAGCTCCTACGAGCAGTACTTC.